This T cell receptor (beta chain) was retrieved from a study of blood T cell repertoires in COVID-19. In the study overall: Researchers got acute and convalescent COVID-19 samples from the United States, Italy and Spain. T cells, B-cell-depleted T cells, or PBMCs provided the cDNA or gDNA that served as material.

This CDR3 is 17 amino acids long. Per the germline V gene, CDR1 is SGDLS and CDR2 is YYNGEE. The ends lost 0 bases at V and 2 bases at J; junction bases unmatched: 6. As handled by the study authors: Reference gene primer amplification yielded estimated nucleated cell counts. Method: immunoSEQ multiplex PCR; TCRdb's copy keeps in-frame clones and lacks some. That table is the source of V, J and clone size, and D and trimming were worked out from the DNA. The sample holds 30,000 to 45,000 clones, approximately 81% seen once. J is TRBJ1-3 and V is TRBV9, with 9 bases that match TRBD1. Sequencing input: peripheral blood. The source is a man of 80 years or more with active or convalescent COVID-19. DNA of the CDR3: TGTGCCAGCAGCGTAGGAAGGACAGGGGCCCCTGGAAACACCATATATTTT. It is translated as CASSVGRTGAPGNTIYF. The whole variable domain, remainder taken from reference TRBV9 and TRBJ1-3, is DSGVTQTPKHLITATGQRVTLRCSPRSGDLSVYWYQQSLDQGLQFLIQYYNGEERAKGNILERFSAQQFPDLHSELNLSSLELGDSALYFCASSVGRTGAPGNTIYFGEGSWLTVV.